Shown below are 18 T cell receptor beta chains from a single sample sequenced in a study of blood T cell repertoires in COVID-19. Sequenced by immunoSEQ multiplex PCR; TCRdb stores in-frame clones only, minus some. Altogether about 250,000 clones are present, 85% to 90% being singletons, with the ten largest covering approximately 2.1%. Input material: peripheral blood. The receptors originated from a woman aged 55 to 70 with COVID-19, enrolled during active disease.

The chain has TRBV11-2 and TRBJ2-7; weak D call: TRBD1 (6 bases). CDR1 and CDR2 from the germline V gene are SGHAT and FQNNGV. This CDR3 has 15 amino acids. V was clipped by 1 base and J by 2 bases, with 12 bases between them. As DNA, the CDR3 is TGTGCCAGCAGCTTAGTCAGGGGAAGCGCCTACGAGCAGTACTTC. The encoded protein is CASSLVRGSAYEQYF.

This chain links TRBV7-9 with TRBJ1-1, with 8 bases aligning to TRBD1. The CDR3 contains 14 residues. Unmatched junction bases numbered 3, after V lost 3 bases and J lost 3 bases. Per the germline V gene, CDR1 is SEHNR and CDR2 is FQNEAQ (reference sequence). CDR3 sequence: CASSLTGDYTEAFF. For the CDR3, the DNA is TGTGCCAGCAGCTTGACAGGGGATTACACTGAAGCTTTCTTT.

This clone was recorded a few times. The V gene is TRBV4-2, the J gene TRBJ1-2, with D perhaps TRBD1 (6 bases). V lost 4 bases and J lost 6, with 18 bases in between. The CDR3 has 15 residues. Germline V gene lookup returns CDR1 LGHNA and CDR2 YNFKEQ. CDR3 sequence (DNA): TGTGCCAGCAGCCCAGAGGATGCAGGGGCGAATGGCTACACCTTC. Protein sequence: CASSPEDAGANGYTF.

J is TRBJ2-2 and V is TRBV15; the match to TRBD1 covers 10 bases. From germline, CDR1 is LNHNV and CDR2 YYDKDF (reference sequence). This CDR3 comprises 17 residues. The J segment lost 6 bases and the V segment lost 3 bases, leaving 10 bases of the junction unmatched. This chain's CDR3 is CATSRGWGTGDAGELFF. For the CDR3, the DNA is TGTGCCACCAGCAGGGGATGGGGGACAGGGGACGCCGGGGAGCTGTTTTTT.

The V call is TRBV6-2 or TRBV6-3, the J call TRBJ1-5; D gene uncertain. The CDR3 length is 13 residues. Germline V CDR1 and CDR2: MNHEY, SVGEGT. Trimming shortened V by 4 bases and J by 7 bases, and 11 bases separated the two germline ends. The CDR3 sequence is CASSLTAGQPQHF. DNA for the CDR3: TGTGCCAGCAGTTTAACCGCGGGGCAGCCCCAGCATTTT.

The chain links TRBV9 to TRBJ1-2; D might be TRBD1 (6 bases). The CDR3 totals 13 residues. V lost 6 bases to trimming and J lost 7 bases, with 16 bases between them. The germline CDR1 and CDR2 sequences are SGDLS and YYNGEE. CDR3 DNA: TGTGCCAGCACAACGGGGGGGCGGGGTGGCTACACCTTC. Its translation: CASTTGGRGGYTF.

CDR3 in DNA: TGTGCCAGCAGTTACTCTCAACTCGGGATCTTCTACGAGCAGTACTTC. Amino acids: CASSYSQLGIFYEQYF. The V call is TRBV6-2 or TRBV6-3, the J call TRBJ2-7, with D perhaps matching TRBD2 (5 bases). CDR3 length: 16 residues. CDR1 and CDR2 from the germline V gene are MNHEY and SVGEGT. V gave up 0 bases and J gave up 3 bases, with 15 bases separating them.

The rearrangement uses TRBV23-1 and TRBJ2-2; 8 bases are shared with TRBD1. TRBV23-1 is treated as an ORF (open reading frame) with a function not yet certain. V dropped 9 bases and J dropped 4; count of bases not matched to a gene: 10. The CDR3 sequence is 15 residues long. The CDR3 DNA follows: TGCGCCAGGACGAAAAAGGACAGGGTCACCGGGGAGCTGTTTTTT. Its protein product is CARTKKDRVTGELFF.

The chain links TRBV7-9 to TRBJ2-6, with 8 bases that match TRBD1. V shed 7 bases, J shed 0 bases, and the junction held 11 bases outside the gene matches. The CDR3 contains 18 residues. Germline V gene sequence: CDR1 SEHNR, CDR2 FQNEAQ (reference sequence). The CDR3 DNA reads TGTGCCAGCACCGAGACCAGGGGGCGGGTCTCTGGGGCCAACGTCCTGACTTTC. This gives the protein CASTETRGRVSGANVLTF.

The J gene is TRBJ1-1, the V gene TRBV19, with 11 bases fitting TRBD1. Germline CDR1 and CDR2: LNHDA and SQIVND (reference sequence). CDR3 size: 17 residues. Trimming cost V 3 bases and J 0 bases; bases outside gene matches: 6. DNA for the CDR3: TGTGCCAGTAGTATGCTGTCGGGACAGGGGGTGAACACTGAAGCTTTCTTT. It encodes CASSMLSGQGVNTEAFF.

CDR3 sequence reads: CASSLVGSTSRGETQYF. CDR3 bases: TGTGCCAGCAGCTTAGTTGGGTCGACTAGCAGAGGAGAGACCCAGTACTTC. The chain uses TRBV7-2 and TRBJ2-5; 7 nucleotides align to TRBD2. The V gene's germline CDR1 is SGHTA and CDR2 FQGNSA. This CDR3 spans 17 amino acids. V lost 1 base, J lost 4 bases, and 12 bases stayed unmatched.

The J gene is TRBJ1-6, the V gene TRBV14; D call uncertain. The CDR3 spans 17 residues. The germline CDR1 and CDR2 sequences are SGHDN and FVKESK. Trimming pared 4 bases from V and 4 bases from J, leaving 17 bases between. CDR3 region: CASSRAGSDPYNSPLHF. CDR3 sequence (DNA): TGTGCCAGCAGCCGTGCGGGGTCAGACCCTTATAATTCACCCCTCCACTTT.

The chain is built from TRBV15 and TRBJ1-5, with D perhaps TRBD1 (5 bases). The CDR3 sequence is 15 residues long. CDR1 is LNHNV and CDR2 is YYDKDF in the germline V gene (reference sequence). The V end lost 6 bases, the J end lost 4 bases, and 16 bases lay between the germline ends. CDR3 in DNA: TGTGCCACCAGTAGGACACCCCAGCCAAATCAGCCCCAGCATTTT. Amino acid sequence: CATSRTPQPNQPQHF.

The chain is built from TRBV3-1 (or the pseudogene TRBV3-2) and TRBJ2-5; 7 nucleotides match TRBD1. Germline CDR1 reads LGHDT; CDR2 reads YNNKEL (reference sequence). This CDR3 is built from 15 residues. After removal of 7 bases from V and 2 bases from J, the junction contained 10 bases not matched to a gene. In DNA form, the CDR3 reads TGTGCCAGCACTCAGACAGGGTGTAATCAAGAGACCCAGTACTTC. This encodes CASTQTGCNQETQYF.

The chain couples TRBV7-9 to TRBJ1-3; D is possibly TRBD1 (5 bases). The CDR3 is made up of 18 amino acids. V was clipped by 2 bases and J by 0 bases, with 17 bases between them. Germline V gene lookup returns CDR1 SEHNR and CDR2 FQNEAQ (reference sequence). CDR3 in amino acids: CASSLRSGGTASGNTIYF. The CDR3 bases are TGTGCCAGCAGCTTAAGGTCAGGAGGGACGGCCTCTGGAAACACCATATATTTT.

The chain uses TRBV6-5 and TRBJ2-1, with D maybe TRBD1 (6 bases). This CDR3 is built from 13 residues. Germline CDR1 and CDR2: MNHEY and SVGAGI. The ends were cut back, 7 bases at V and 2 bases at J, with 9 bases in the middle. In DNA form, the CDR3 reads TGTGCCAGCACAGGGGTGGCCTACAATGAGCAGTTCTTC. It specifies CASTGVAYNEQFF.

V and J are TRBV14 and TRBJ2-5, with a tentative D call TRBD2 (6 bases). The CDR3 loop spans 14 amino acids. Germline loops: CDR1 SGHDN, CDR2 FVKESK. V was clipped by 4 bases and J by 7 bases, with 16 bases between them. The CDR3 DNA reads TGTGCCAGCAGCCCCCCTGGGGGGTACGGGACCCAGTACTTC. This encodes CASSPPGGYGTQYF.

The rearrangement uses TRBV5-1 and TRBJ1-1, with TRBD1 identical over 8 bases. This CDR3 has 16 residues. Germline V gene lookup returns CDR1 SGHRS and CDR2 YFSETQ. Trimming at V came to 4 bases and at J to 1 base, leaving 9 bases not matched to a gene. CDR3 nucleotides: TGCGCCAGCAGCCGCCGAGGACAGGGACAGAACACTGAAGCTTTCTTT. It encodes CASSRRGQGQNTEAFF.